Presented here are 3 T cell receptor beta chains from one specimen sequenced in a study of T-cell memory formation after mild COVID-19. TCRdb reanalysed the 5' RACE reads using MiXCR and keeps one entry per CDR3 protein. Of over 350,000 distinct CDR3 sequences listed, 16% are singletons. Sample: PBMCs or a T cell subset sorted from them (not recorded which). Receptors originate from a man younger than 30 who had mild COVID-19 (a few samples of this study predate the infection). Cell type and time point are not known.

A few counts support this clonotype. This rearrangement joins TRBV7-2 to TRBJ1-5; D uncertain. The CDR3 totals 14 residues. Trimming pared 5 bases from V and 7 bases from J, leaving 15 bases between. Germline V gives CDR1 SGHTA, CDR2 FQGNSA. The CDR3 protein is CASSPGLPKQPQHF. For the CDR3, the DNA is TGTGCCAGCAGCCCGGGCCTCCCCAAGCAGCCCCAGCATTTT.

The V call is TRBV6-2 or TRBV6-3, the J call TRBJ2-7; D gene ambiguous. Germline assignment: CDR1 MNHEY and CDR2 SVGEGT. This CDR3 comprises 14 residues. The ends were cut back, 7 bases at V and 2 bases at J, with 15 bases in the middle. CDR3 residues: CASTQAVRAYEQYF. The DNA for the CDR3 is TGTGCCAGCACCCAAGCAGTCAGAGCCTACGAGCAGTACTTC.

The chain joins TRBV6-5 to TRBJ1-5; maybe TRBD1 (6 bases). V was shortened by 2 bases and J by 5 bases, with 10 bases between the two germline ends. CDR1 MNHEY and CDR2 SVGAGI come from the germline V gene. The CDR3 has 14 residues. CDR3 sequence reads: CASSYGGADQPQHF. DNA for the CDR3: TGTGCCAGCAGTTACGGGGGCGCGGATCAGCCCCAGCATTTT.